What follows is one T cell receptor (beta chain) and its context. Antigen unknown. In the same sample, other DNA sequences code for this CDR3. This sample is part of a study of shared clonotypes between healthy human individuals. Study-wide results and limits: Four donors held about 5% of naive CD4 clonotypes in common. A reduction in generation probabilities was seen for non-shared clonotypes relative to those shared by all four donors.

Assay: immunoSEQ multiplex PCR; the TCRdb copy retains only in-frame clones and omits some. The top ten clones hold less than 2% of a sample with some 2.1 million clones, around 93% of them seen once. CD45RO-negative cells were positively selected for CCR7, leaving out terminally differentiated effector memory CD45RA+ cells. Only Caucasian adults living in Nashville, Tennessee made up the donor group. V was shortened by 2 bases and J by 7 bases, with 5 bases between the two germline ends. Germline V gives CDR1 MDHEN, CDR2 SYDVKM. This CDR3 spans 11 amino acids. The receptor's source is a man aged 18 to 30 in good health. Some clones in this sample may be carry-over from other donors' samples. This chain connects TRBV28 to TRBJ1-1; D unresolved. Specimen: naive CD8+ T cells from PBMCs. CDR3 sequence (DNA): TGTGCCAGCAGTTTAATAGGTGAAGCTTTCTTT. It specifies CASSLIGEAFF.